This T cell receptor (beta chain) comes out of a study of shared clonotypes between healthy human individuals. Only in-frame clones appear in the TCRdb table, and some are missing; sequencing was by immunoSEQ multiplex PCR. The data contain about 380,000 clones, roughly 96% of them singletons. V shed 4 bases and J shed 1 base, with 13 bases lying between them. Germline assignment: CDR1 SQVTM and CDR2 ANQGSEA. CDR3 length: 14 amino acids. The specimen was memory CD8+ T cells sorted from blood. Sample subset: CD45RO+ cells pooled with CCR7-negative TemRA cells. The source is a man aged 30 to 39 in good health. This chain joins TRBV29-1 and TRBJ1-2; no clear D. The CDR3: CSVGYRVFNYGYTF. The CDR3 region has the DNA TGCAGCGTTGGGTACAGAGTGTTTAACTATGGCTACACCTTC.